This T cell receptor beta chain was obtained from a study of T cell repertoires in cytomegalovirus infection. The wider study: An indication of both CMV infection and matching HLA type came from public TCR beta signatures. General observations from the study: HLA-C-restricted CMV clonotypes gave the most frequent clonotype in two of eight donors. Pooled public TCR beta family frequency picked out CMV carriers with the relevant HLA.

The V gene's germline CDR1 is LNHDA and CDR2 SQIVND (reference sequence). J gave up 2 bases and V 5 bases, and 11 bases lay outside the gene matches. The CDR3 has 16 residues. This clonotype was detected ten times or more. Its cognate antigen is unknown. A single record per CDR3 protein comes from TCRdb applying MiXCR to the reads. The sample has 200,000 to 300,000 distinct CDR3 sequences; approximately 7% are singletons. This receptor was identified in a human donor in good health (CMV status not recorded). Some clones in this sample may be carry-over from other donors' samples. The chain combines TRBV19 with TRBJ2-7; 8 nucleotides line up with TRBD1. Sequenced material: PBMCs. CDR3 coding DNA: TGTGCCAGTAGTTTGGGAACAGGGGGTGCCCCCTACGAGCAGTACTTC. The encoded protein is CASSLGTGGAPYEQYF.